Below are 28 T cell receptor beta chains sequenced from a single sample in a study of T cells after yellow fever vaccination. TCRdb reprocessed the 5' RACE reads via MiXCR and lists one record per CDR3 protein. This sample has 65,000 to 90,000 distinct CDR3 sequences, with approximately 7.5% found just once. Sequences were derived from CD8+ T cells sorted from PBMCs, sampled on the day of the yellow fever booster vaccination. These receptors all stem from a man younger than 40 who received the YFV17D yellow fever vaccine.

This clonotype was counted only a few times. The chain has TRBV5-1 and TRBJ2-5; a possible D gene is TRBD1 (6 bases). Trimming took 4 bases from V and 1 from J, leaving 14 bases between them. This CDR3 contains 15 residues. Germline V gene sequence: CDR1 SGHRS, CDR2 YFSETQ. Written as DNA, the CDR3 is TGCGCCAGCAGCCGGGACACCGACTTCCAAGAGACCCAGTACTTC. It yields the protein CASSRDTDFQETQYF.

This clonotype was detected many times. The J gene is TRBJ1-1, the V gene TRBV30; TRBD1 might be the D (5 bases). V was clipped by 5 bases and J by 8 bases, with 9 bases between them. CDR3 length: 10 amino acids. CDR1 GTSNPN and CDR2 SVGIG come from the germline V gene (reference sequence). In DNA form, the CDR3 reads TGTGCCTGGGACAGAACCGAAGCTTTCTTT. Encoded protein: CAWDRTEAFF.

This clonotype was seen a handful of times. The chain couples TRBV4-3 to TRBJ2-3; maybe TRBD2 (6 bases). The CDR3 has 15 amino acids. Trimming cost V 0 bases and J 3 bases, with 10 bases left between them. The germline V gene has CDR1 LGHNA and CDR2 YSLEER. CDR3: CASSQDSGTTDTQYF. DNA for the CDR3: TGCGCCAGCAGCCAAGATTCCGGGACTACAGATACGCAGTATTTT.

This clonotype was seen at least ten times. V gene TRBV29-1 combines with J gene TRBJ2-1, with TRBD2 identical over 8 bases. V gave up 6 bases and J gave up 4 bases; unmatched junction bases: 8. CDR3 length equals 14 residues. Germline V CDR1 and CDR2: SQVTM, ANQGSEA. In nucleotides, the CDR3 is TGCAGCGTCCAAGCGGGAGACTTATACAATGAGCAGTTCTTC. Protein product: CSVQAGDLYNEQFF.

This clonotype was observed a handful of times. The genes are TRBV19 and TRBJ2-1; D is possibly TRBD1 or TRBD2 (5 bases each). Deletions cut 3 bases from V and 2 bases from J, with 11 bases between. The CDR3 sequence is 15 residues long. CDR1 LNHDA and CDR2 SQIVND come from the germline V gene (reference sequence). The CDR3 region has the DNA TGTGCCAGTAGTATTGCCGGGACGGCCTACAATGAGCAGTTCTTC. As protein: CASSIAGTAYNEQFF.

This clonotype has a handful of counts. This CDR3 is missing its conserved last phenylalanine or tryptophan, likely due to a read error. The DNA is left out, because the CDR3 cannot be placed on it with certainty; the CDR3 is given as TCRdb lists it. This chain uses TRBV7-9 with TRBJ2-5. The CDR3 is 8 residues long, counting both termini. The germline gives CDR1 SEHNR, CDR2 FQNEAQ (reference sequence). CDR3 region: CASSPLVL.

The rearrangement uses TRBV4-3 and TRBJ2-6; D call uncertain. The V and J ends lost 1 base and 4 bases respectively, with 8 bases between them. Germline V lookup: CDR1 LGHNA, CDR2 YSLEER. CDR3 size: 15 residues. The CDR3: CASSQAPSGANVLTF. Written as DNA, the CDR3 is TGCGCCAGCAGCCAAGCGCCCTCCGGGGCCAACGTCCTGACTTTC.

This clonotype was counted a few times. The V gene is TRBV24-1, the J gene TRBJ2-7; perhaps TRBD2 as D (6 bases). Germline loops: CDR1 KGHDR, CDR2 SFDVKD. Trimming shortened V by 3 bases and J by 3 bases, and 8 bases separated the two germline ends. The CDR3 spans 13 residues. CDR3 bases: TGTGCCACCAGTGATGGGACTTACTACGAGCAGTACTTC. This sequence encodes CATSDGTYYEQYF.

At least ten counts were recorded for this clonotype. V usage is TRBV14 and J usage is TRBJ2-1, with D uncertain. Germline loops: CDR1 SGHDN, CDR2 FVKESK. This CDR3 has 13 residues. V lost 4 bases, J lost 9 bases, and 13 bases lay in between. The CDR3 loop reads CASSPLGRIEQFF. The DNA of the CDR3 is TGTGCCAGCAGCCCCCTGGGTCGGATTGAGCAGTTCTTC.

This clonotype was recorded many times. The rearrangement joins TRBV27 to TRBJ1-2, with D tentatively TRBD1 (5 bases). The CDR3 has 14 amino acids. CDR1 is MNHEY and CDR2 is SMNVEV in the germline V gene (reference sequence). Trimming shortened V by 3 bases and J by 6 bases, and 14 bases separated the two germline ends. The DNA for the CDR3 is TGTGCCAGCAGTTTCGGGGGAGGTACGAATGGCTACACCTTC. Its translation: CASSFGGGTNGYTF.

This clonotype occurred a few times. The chain employs TRBV7-2 and TRBJ2-7; 10 bases are a match to TRBD2. The J segment lost 3 bases and the V segment lost 2 bases, leaving 10 bases of the junction unmatched. The germline gives CDR1 SGHTA, CDR2 FQGNSA. There are 17 residues in the CDR3. The DNA for the CDR3 is TGTGCCAGCAGCTTACCGCCCTCCGGGACTAGCGACTACGAGCAGTACTTC. As protein: CASSLPPSGTSDYEQYF.

The chain couples TRBV24-1 to TRBJ1-1, with D hard to call. The CDR3 runs to 13 residues. Trimming pared 3 bases from V and 5 bases from J, leaving 9 bases between. Germline V gene data show CDR1 as KGHDR and CDR2 as SFDVKD. The CDR3 bases are TGTGCCACCAGTGATCGTGCGCAGACTGAAGCTTTCTTT. Amino acid sequence: CATSDRAQTEAFF.

The sample holds a few counts of this clonotype. The chain couples TRBV7-8 to TRBJ1-5; no clear D. Trimming left V 0 bases short and J 4 bases short, with 7 bases between. The CDR3 has 14 residues. CDR1 SGHVS and CDR2 FQNEAQ come from the germline V gene. CDR3 sequence reads: CASSLARGNQPQHF. The DNA for the CDR3 is TGTGCCAGCAGCTTAGCCAGAGGTAATCAGCCCCAGCATTTT.

This clonotype was found a few times. CDR3 bases: TGCAGTGCTAGAGTCCTAGCTTCTTTCTCCTACAATGAGCAGTTCTTC. Its protein product is CSARVLASFSYNEQFF. V is TRBV20-1 and J is TRBJ2-1, with a weak D call TRBD2 (5 bases). CDR1 and CDR2 from the germline V gene are DFQATT and SNEGSKA (reference sequence). Trimming shortened V by 1 base and J by 0 bases, and 13 bases separated the two germline ends. The CDR3 consists of 16 residues.

At least ten counts were recorded for this clonotype. The chain is built from TRBV7-2 and TRBJ2-4; TRBD2 agrees at 13 bases. With 5 bases clipped from V and 6 bases from J, the junction kept 4 bases outside the gene matches. The CDR3 sequence is 15 residues long. Germline CDR1 reads SGHTA; CDR2 reads FQGNSA. The CDR3 spells CASSPGLAGLNIQYF. In DNA, the CDR3 is TGTGCCAGCAGCCCGGGACTAGCGGGACTAAACATTCAGTACTTC.

This chain uses TRBV7-2 with TRBJ2-5; 7 nucleotides agree with TRBD1. This CDR3 spans 14 amino acids. V shed 5 bases and J 4 bases; nucleotides not matched to a gene: 7. CDR1 and CDR2 (germline): SGHTA, FQGNSA. CDR3 protein: CASSPPTGSETQYF. For the CDR3, the DNA is TGTGCCAGCAGCCCCCCGACAGGGTCAGAGACCCAGTACTTC.

This chain links TRBV5-5 with TRBJ2-7; D is uncertain. V lost 0 bases and J lost 7, with 11 bases in between. The CDR3 is made up of 13 amino acids. Per germline, CDR1 SGHKS and CDR2 YYEKEE (reference sequence). In nucleotides, the CDR3 is TGTGCCAGCAGCTTGGACGGTGGCGTAGAGCAGTACTTC. Translated, it gives CASSLDGGVEQYF.

This clonotype appeared many times. This chain links TRBV10-3 with TRBJ2-3, with 7 bases lining up with TRBD1. Germline V gene lookup returns CDR1 ENHRY and CDR2 SYGVKD. CDR3 length: 16 amino acids. V shed 6 bases and J 4 bases; nucleotides not matched to a gene: 13. This chain's CDR3 is CAIRPPTGRSPDTQYF. As DNA, the CDR3 is TGTGCCATCAGACCCCCGACAGGGCGATCGCCAGATACGCAGTATTTT.

This clonotype was detected a few times. J is TRBJ2-2 and V is TRBV7-2; 10 nucleotides match TRBD1. The V gene's germline CDR1 is SGHTA and CDR2 FQGNSA. V dropped 5 bases and J dropped 4; count of bases not matched to a gene: 4. The CDR3 is made up of 15 amino acids. CDR3 DNA sequence: TGTGCCAGCAGCGCGGGACAGGGGTTCACCGGGGAGCTGTTTTTT. It encodes CASSAGQGFTGELFF.

This chain connects TRBV25-1 to TRBJ2-1; either TRBD1 or TRBD2 may fit D (6 bases each). The CDR3 sequence is 15 residues long. Germline V gene sequence: CDR1 MGHDK, CDR2 SYGVNS. The V end lost 3 bases, the J end lost 8 bases, and 17 bases lay between the germline ends. CDR3 in DNA: TGTGCCAGCAGTGATTTGTGGGGGCGGAGGGATGAGCAGTTCTTC. It is translated as CASSDLWGRRDEQFF.

A remark on this clonotype: The junction shows a germline mismatch at one end, possibly a read error. In DNA, the CDR3 is TGTACCAGCAGACCGGGACTCGGTAGCACAGATACGCAGTATTTT. Translating gives CTSRPGLGSTDTQYF. V is TRBV6-1 and J is TRBJ2-3, with D perhaps TRBD2 (6 bases). The germline V gene has CDR1 MNHNS and CDR2 SASEGT. There are 15 residues in the CDR3.

The rearrangement uses TRBV27 and TRBJ2-7; 9 bases match TRBD2. Germline CDR1 and CDR2: MNHEY and SMNVEV (reference sequence). The CDR3 loop spans 14 amino acids. The ends lost 10 bases at V and 0 bases at J; junction bases unmatched: 7. CDR3 in amino acids: CATGAGGYSYEQYF. CDR3 nucleotides: TGTGCCACCGGAGCGGGAGGCTACTCCTACGAGCAGTACTTC.

This clonotype was counted between two and nine times. The chain joins TRBV5-6 to TRBJ2-1; 8 bases fit TRBD1. The length of the CDR3 is 12 residues. Germline V gene data show CDR1 as SGHDT and CDR2 as YYEEEE. Trimming removed 4 bases from V and 13 bases from J; junction bases left unmatched: 7. CDR3 bases: TGTGCCAGCAGCCCGGGGGACAGGCTCCAGTTCTTC. Translating gives CASSPGDRLQFF.

The V call is TRBV7-6, the J call TRBJ2-7, with TRBD2 matching 7 bases. From germline, CDR1 is SGHVS and CDR2 FNYEAQ. Trimming at V came to 5 bases and at J to 5 bases, leaving 15 bases not matched to a gene. The CDR3 loop spans 16 amino acids. CDR3 loop: CASSRSVLAGEDEQYF. CDR3 coding DNA: TGTGCCAGCAGCCGATCGGTTTTGGCGGGAGAAGACGAGCAGTACTTC.

Many counts were recorded for this clonotype. The chain joins TRBV29-1 to TRBJ2-5, with D perhaps TRBD1 or TRBD2 (6 bases each). Germline V gene lookup returns CDR1 SQVTM and CDR2 ANQGSEA. The V end lost 1 base, the J end lost 4 bases, and 13 bases lay between the germline ends. The length of the CDR3 is 14 residues. The CDR3 loop is CSVEAGAGVETQYF. CDR3 bases: TGCAGCGTTGAAGCGGGAGCAGGGGTAGAGACCCAGTACTTC.

About this clonotype: Possible read error: a much larger clone is one base away. The gene calls are TRBV27 and TRBJ2-1; possible D gene TRBD1, 6 bases. Germline CDR1 is MNHEY and CDR2 is SMNVEV (reference sequence). This CDR3 contains 14 residues. For the CDR3, the DNA is TGTTCCAGCAGTTCCGGGACAAGCTACAATGAGCAGTTCTTC. This codes for CSSSSGTSYNEQFF.

This clonotype showed up just a few times. This chain joins TRBV7-6 and TRBJ2-1; D uncertain. Germline V CDR1 and CDR2: SGHVS, FNYEAQ. V lost 5 bases and J 4 bases, leaving 15 bases between the germline ends. The CDR3 runs to 15 residues. This chain's CDR3 is CASSPLERLYNEQFF. The CDR3 DNA sequence: TGTGCCAGCAGCCCCCTCGAGCGTCTGTACAATGAGCAGTTCTTC.

In its sample, this clonotype was seen a few times. This chain joins TRBV7-8 and TRBJ2-7, with D maybe TRBD2 (6 bases). V was trimmed by 5 bases and J by 2 bases, leaving 13 bases between them. The CDR3 contains 14 residues. Germline V gene sequence: CDR1 SGHVS, CDR2 FQNEAQ. CDR3 in DNA: TGTGCCAGCAGCATCGAGCGGGCCGCCTACGAGCAGTACTTC. This codes for CASSIERAAYEQYF.